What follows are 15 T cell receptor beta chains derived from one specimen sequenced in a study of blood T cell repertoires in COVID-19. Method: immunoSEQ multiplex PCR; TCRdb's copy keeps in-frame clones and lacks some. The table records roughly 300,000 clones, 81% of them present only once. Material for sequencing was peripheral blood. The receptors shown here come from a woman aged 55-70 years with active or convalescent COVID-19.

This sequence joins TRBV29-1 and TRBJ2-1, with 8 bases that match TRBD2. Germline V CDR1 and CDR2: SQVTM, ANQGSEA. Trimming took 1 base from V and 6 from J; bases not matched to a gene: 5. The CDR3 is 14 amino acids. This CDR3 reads CSVEASGGPNEQFF. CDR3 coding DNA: TGCAGCGTTGAAGCCTCGGGGGGGCCCAATGAGCAGTTCTTC.

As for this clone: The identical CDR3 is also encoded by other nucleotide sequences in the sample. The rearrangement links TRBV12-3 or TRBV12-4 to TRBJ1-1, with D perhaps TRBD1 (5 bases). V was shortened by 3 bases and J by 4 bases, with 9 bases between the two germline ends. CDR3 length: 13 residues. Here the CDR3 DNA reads TGTGCCAGCAGTTTCGGGGGTGGCACTGAAGCTTTCTTT. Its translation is CASSFGGGTEAFF.

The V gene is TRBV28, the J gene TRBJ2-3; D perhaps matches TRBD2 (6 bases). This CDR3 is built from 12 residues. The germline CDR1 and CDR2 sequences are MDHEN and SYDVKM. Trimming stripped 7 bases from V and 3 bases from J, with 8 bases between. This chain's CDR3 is CASKTSTDTQYF. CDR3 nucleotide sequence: TGTGCCAGCAAGACTAGTACAGATACGCAGTATTTT.

DNA of the CDR3: TGTGCCTGGAGTGTACAGGGGGCTAATACTGAAGCTTTCTTT. Protein product: CAWSVQGANTEAFF. This chain uses TRBV30 with TRBJ1-1; the match to TRBD1 covers 9 bases. This CDR3 spans 14 amino acids. Losses at the gene ends were 0 bases for V and 5 bases for J; bases not matched to a gene: 4. The germline V gene encodes CDR1 GTSNPN and CDR2 SVGIG (reference sequence). The full variable domain, completed using reference TRBV30 and TRBJ1-1, is SQTIHQWPATLVQPVGSPLSLECTVEGTSNPNLYWYRQAAGRGLQLLFYSVGIGQISSEVPQNLSASRPQDRQFILSSKKLLLSDSGFYLCAWSVQGANTEAFFGQGTRLTVV.

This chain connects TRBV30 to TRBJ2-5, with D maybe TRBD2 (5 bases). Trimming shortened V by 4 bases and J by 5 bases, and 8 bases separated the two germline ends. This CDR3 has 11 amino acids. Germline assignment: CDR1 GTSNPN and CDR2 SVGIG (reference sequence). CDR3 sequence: CAWKEAETQYF. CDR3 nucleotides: TGTGCCTGGAAGGAGGCTGAGACCCAGTACTTC.

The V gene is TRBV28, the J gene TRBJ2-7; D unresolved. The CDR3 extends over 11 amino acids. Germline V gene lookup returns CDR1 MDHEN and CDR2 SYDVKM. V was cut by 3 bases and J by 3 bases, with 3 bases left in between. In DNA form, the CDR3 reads TGTGCCAGCAGTTTCCTCTACGAGCAGTACTTC. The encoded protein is CASSFLYEQYF.

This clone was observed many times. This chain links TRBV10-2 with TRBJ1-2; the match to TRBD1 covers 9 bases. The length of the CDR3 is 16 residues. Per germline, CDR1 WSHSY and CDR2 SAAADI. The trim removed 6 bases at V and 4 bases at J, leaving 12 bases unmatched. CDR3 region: CASRDIGTGLSYGYTF. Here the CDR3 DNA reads TGCGCCAGCAGGGATATTGGGACAGGGCTTTCCTATGGCTACACCTTC.

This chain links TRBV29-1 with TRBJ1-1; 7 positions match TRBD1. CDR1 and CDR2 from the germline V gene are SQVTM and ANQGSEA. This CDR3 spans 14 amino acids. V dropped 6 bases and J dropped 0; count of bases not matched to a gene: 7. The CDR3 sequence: CSVGTGTVNTEAFF. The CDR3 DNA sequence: TGCAGCGTCGGTACCGGGACAGTGAACACTGAAGCTTTCTTT.

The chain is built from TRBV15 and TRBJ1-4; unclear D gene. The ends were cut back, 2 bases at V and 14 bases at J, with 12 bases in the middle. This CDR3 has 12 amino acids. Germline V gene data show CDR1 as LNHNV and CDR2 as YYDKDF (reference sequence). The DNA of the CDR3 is TGTGCCACCAGCAGACGCCCCGGGTCGCTGTTTTTT. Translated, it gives CATSRRPGSLFF. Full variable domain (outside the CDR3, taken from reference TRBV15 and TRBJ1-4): DAMVIQNPRYQVTQFGKPVTLSCSQTLNHNVMYWYQQKSSQAPKLLFHYYDKDFNNEADTPDNFQSRRPNTSFCFLDIRSPGLGDTAMYLCATSRRPGSLFFGSGTQLSVL.

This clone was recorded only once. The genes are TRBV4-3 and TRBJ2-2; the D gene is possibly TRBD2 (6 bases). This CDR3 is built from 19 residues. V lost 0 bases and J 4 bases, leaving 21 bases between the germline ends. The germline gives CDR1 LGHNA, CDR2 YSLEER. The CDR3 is CASSQEPWAGRRGTGELFF. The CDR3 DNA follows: TGCGCCAGCAGCCAAGAGCCCTGGGCCGGCCGGCGGGGCACCGGGGAGCTGTTTTTT.

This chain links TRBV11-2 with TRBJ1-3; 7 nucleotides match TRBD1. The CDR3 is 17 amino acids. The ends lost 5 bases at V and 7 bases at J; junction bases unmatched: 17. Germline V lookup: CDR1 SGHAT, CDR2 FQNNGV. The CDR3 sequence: CASSRGQVQIFGNTIYF. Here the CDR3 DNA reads TGTGCCAGCAGCCGCGGACAGGTCCAGATTTTTGGGAACACCATATATTTT.

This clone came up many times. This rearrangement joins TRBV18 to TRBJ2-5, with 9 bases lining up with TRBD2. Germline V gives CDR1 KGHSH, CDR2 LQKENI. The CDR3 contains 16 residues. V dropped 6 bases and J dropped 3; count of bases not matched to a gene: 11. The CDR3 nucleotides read TGTGCCAGCTCGCGCAACGGACTAGCGCAAAAAGAGACCCAGTACTTC. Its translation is CASSRNGLAQKETQYF.

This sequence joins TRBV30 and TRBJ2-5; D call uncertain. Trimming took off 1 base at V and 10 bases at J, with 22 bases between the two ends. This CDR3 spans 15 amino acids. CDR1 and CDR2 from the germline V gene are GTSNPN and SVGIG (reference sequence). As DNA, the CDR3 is TGTGCCTGGAGTGGCCGTGGAGTGAATAGAGAGGACCAGTACTTC. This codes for CAWSGRGVNREDQYF.

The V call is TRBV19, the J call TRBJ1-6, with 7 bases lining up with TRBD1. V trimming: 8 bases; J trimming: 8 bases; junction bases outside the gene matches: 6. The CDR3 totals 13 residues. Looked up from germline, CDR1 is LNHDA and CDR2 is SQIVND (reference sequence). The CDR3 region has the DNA TGTGCCAGTCAGGCGGACAGGTATTCACCCCTCCACTTT. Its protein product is CASQADRYSPLHF.

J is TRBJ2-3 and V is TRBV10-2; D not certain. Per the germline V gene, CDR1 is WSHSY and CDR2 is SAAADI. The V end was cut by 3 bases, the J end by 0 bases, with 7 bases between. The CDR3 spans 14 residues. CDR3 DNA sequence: TGCGCCAGCAGTGACGGGTATAGCACAGATACGCAGTATTTT. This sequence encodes CASSDGYSTDTQYF.